These T cell receptor beta chains were read from a single sample in a study of regulatory T cells in long-lasting Graves disease. MiXCR was run by TCRdb on the multiplex PCR reads, yielding one entry per CDR3 protein. The sample contains some 220,000 distinct CDR3 sequences, roughly 19% of which appear only once. This same sample was also taken into another study, of T cells in Graves' hyperthyroidism and ophthalmopathy.

Sequences were derived from peripheral blood mononuclear cells (PBMCs), sampled at new diagnosis, from a patient treated with antithyroid drugs. Receptors originate from a woman younger than 45 with Graves disease. Each CDR3 is given with its conserved first and last residue. Fields, in order: clone size, J gene, V gene, CDR3 length, D gene, CDR3 DNA, CDR3 protein. The D gene is left open where the match is weak. Size is stated for part of the rows, as once, few or many counts, or as a class when the clone is expanded.

many	TRBJ2-1	TRBV28	17	TRBD2	TGTGCCAGCGTACCGGGACTAGCGGGCCGCTCCTACAATGAGCAGTTCTTC	CASVPGLAGRSYNEQFF
many	TRBJ1-1	TRBV6-5	15	.	TGTGCCAGCAGTTACTCAATGACAGGCCACACTGAAGCTTTCTTT	CASSYSMTGHTEAFF
.	TRBJ2-3	TRBV15	15	.	TGTGCCACCAGCAGGACTCGGGAGTGGCCAGATACGCAGTATTTT	CATSRTREWPDTQYF
many	TRBJ2-7	TRBV28	16	TRBD2	TGTGCCAGCAGTTTTCCTAGCGGTTCTAGCTCCTACGAGCAGTACTTC	CASSFPSGSSSYEQYF
few	TRBJ2-7	TRBV9	14	.	TGTGCCAGCAGCCTCGGGGACCCCACCTCCGAGCAGTACTTC	CASSLGDPTSEQYF
many	TRBJ1-4	TRBV12-3/TRBV12-4	16	TRBD1	TGTGCCAGCAGTTCCCCCGGCGGGACAGGGCAATGGGGACTGTTTTTT	CASSSPGGTGQWGLFF
many	TRBJ2-6	TRBV27	14	TRBD2	TGTGCCAGCCGGGGGGAATCAGGGGCCAACGTCCTGACTTTC	CASRGESGANVLTF
many	TRBJ1-5	TRBV12-3/TRBV12-4	15	.	TGTGCCAGCACCAGCACTGCCATGGGCAATCAGCCCCAGCATTTT	CASTSTAMGNQPQHF
many	TRBJ1-3	TRBV14	15	TRBD1	TGTGCCAGCAGCCACCCGACAGGGGAAGGAAACACCATATATTTT	CASSHPTGEGNTIYF
few	TRBJ1-6	TRBV6-1	15	TRBD1	TGTGCCACCTCGGACAGGGTGGCGAATAATTCACCCCTCCACTTT	CATSDRVANNSPLHF
many	TRBJ2-7	TRBV7-2	13	.	TGTGCCAGCAGCTTAGGAGGGGTCCCCGAGCAGTACTTC	CASSLGGVPEQYF
many	TRBJ1-6	TRBV11-2	15	TRBD1	TGTGCCAGCAGCTTAGATACAGGGGGAGTTTCACCCCTCCACTTT	CASSLDTGGVSPLHF
few	TRBJ2-3	TRBV9	14	.	TGTGCCAGCAGCGTAGACGGGGCAACAGATACGCAGTATTTT	CASSVDGATDTQYF
few	TRBJ2-2	TRBV2	16	TRBD2	TGTGCCAGCAGTGTTAGAGCGGGGGGGAACACCGGGGAGCTGTTTTTT	CASSVRAGGNTGELFF
once	TRBJ2-1	TRBV10-1	15	.	TGCGCCAGCAGTGACGGCCTGAGCTCCTACAATGAGCAGTTCTTC	CASSDGLSSYNEQFF
many	TRBJ2-1	TRBV19	15	TRBD2	TGTGCCAGTACCCCACTAGCGGGAAATGGCTATGAGCAGTTCTTC	CASTPLAGNGYEQFF
.	TRBJ2-7	TRBV28	15	TRBD1	TGTGCCAGCAGCGCGGCCGGACAGGGTTCCTACGAGCAGTACTTC	CASSAAGQGSYEQYF
.	TRBJ2-1	TRBV7-2	16	TRBD2	TGTGCCAGCAGCCCACTAGGGACTAGCAATATGAATGAGCAGTTCTTC	CASSPLGTSNMNEQFF
many	TRBJ2-1	TRBV24-1	16	.	TGTGCCACCAGTGATCCCGGGCCGGCCTCCTACAATGAGCAGTTCTTC	CATSDPGPASYNEQFF
.	TRBJ2-1	TRBV2	15	.	TGTGCCAGCAGTGGGGGGGAGACAGGAAACAATGAGCAGTTCTTC	CASSGGETGNNEQFF
many	TRBJ2-5	TRBV2	13	.	TGTGCCAGCAGTGAAGACCTAACGGGCACCCAGTACTTC	CASSEDLTGTQYF
few	TRBJ2-1	TRBV10-1	16	TRBD2	TGCGCCAGCAGTGAGTCTGCTAGCGGGAGGATGAATGAGCAGTTCTTC	CASSESASGRMNEQFF
many	TRBJ2-2	TRBV2	16	TRBD1	TGTGCCAGCAGTGAAACGCAGGGGGCGCATCTCGGGGAGCTGTTTTTT	CASSETQGAHLGELFF
.	TRBJ2-1	TRBV28	14	.	TGTGCCAGCAGTTTAGTGGGACCATACAATGAGCAGTTCTTC	CASSLVGPYNEQFF
many	TRBJ1-4	TRBV7-2	15	.	TGTGCCAGCAGCTTGCAGGGCGTCTTTAATGAAAAACTGTTTTTT	CASSLQGVFNEKLFF
many	TRBJ2-7	TRBV11-2	15	.	TGTGCCAGCAGCTTAGTTCCGGGTCGCTCCTACGAGCAGTACTTC	CASSLVPGRSYEQYF
.	TRBJ1-4	TRBV20-1	13	.	TGCAGTGCTAGTGGGGGGATGGGCGAAAAACTGTTTTTT	CSASGGMGEKLFF
few	TRBJ1-5	TRBV20-1	14	.	TGCAGTGCTCTTTCAGGAGTCAGCAATCAGCCCCAGCATTTT	CSALSGVSNQPQHF
few	TRBJ1-1	TRBV20-1	14	.	TGCAGTGCTAGATGGGGGAGGGGGAACACTGAAGCTTTCTTT	CSARWGRGNTEAFF
many	TRBJ1-1	TRBV28	14	.	TGTGCCAGCAGGCCAGATTCCAGGAACACTGAAGCTTTCTTT	CASRPDSRNTEAFF
.	TRBJ1-3	TRBV29-1	12	TRBD1	TGCAGCGTAGGGGGCTTTGGAAACACCATATATTTT	CSVGGFGNTIYF
many	TRBJ2-2	TRBV6-1	17	TRBD2	TGTGCCAGCAGTGCCACTTCCGGCGGGAGTATCGCCGGGGAGCTGTTTTTT	CASSATSGGSIAGELFF
many	TRBJ2-1	TRBV10-3	12	.	TGTGCCATCAGTGAGTCGGGAAATGAGCAGTTCTTC	CAISESGNEQFF
many	TRBJ2-6	TRBV6-2/TRBV6-3	15	TRBD2	TGTGCCAGCAGTGCGGGGGGGGCTGGGGCCAACGTCCTGACTTTC	CASSAGGAGANVLTF
.	TRBJ2-2	TRBV2	13	.	TGTGCCAGCAAAACATCTAGGGCCGGGGAGCTGTTTTTT	CASKTSRAGELFF
many	TRBJ1-1	TRBV12-3/TRBV12-4	14	.	TGTGCCAGCAGTTACGAAGGCCTGAACACTGAAGCTTTCTTT	CASSYEGLNTEAFF
many	TRBJ1-2	TRBV20-1	15	.	TGCAGTGCTAGAATCGGGGCAGGGAGTATCTATGGCTACACCTTC	CSARIGAGSIYGYTF
many	TRBJ1-4	TRBV12-3/TRBV12-4	13	.	TGTGCCAGCAATCACGGGGGGAATGAAAAACTGTTTTTT	CASNHGGNEKLFF
many	TRBJ2-2	TRBV11-2	12	.	TGTGCCAGCAGCCTTTCGGCCGGGGAGCTGTTTTTT	CASSLSAGELFF
many	TRBJ2-3	TRBV10-3	12	TRBD2	TGTGCCATCAGCCCCGGGAGGGATACGCAGTATTTT	CAISPGRDTQYF
.	TRBJ2-5	TRBV28	16	TRBD1	TGTGCCAGCAGAGCAGGGACAGAGACTCCGGTATGGGCCCAGTACTTC	CASRAGTETPVWAQYF
.	TRBJ1-4	TRBV30	13	.	TGTGCCTATACAGCAACAACTAATGAAAAACTGTTTTTT	CAYTATTNEKLFF
many	TRBJ1-1	TRBV12-3/TRBV12-4	11	.	TGTGCCAGCAGTTTACAGACAGAGCCAGAATTT	CASSLQTEPEF
many	TRBJ1-2	TRBV12-3/TRBV12-4	15	TRBD1	TGTGCCAGCAGTACCAGGACAGGGGGAGTGAGTGGCTACACCTTC	CASSTRTGGVSGYTF
many	TRBJ2-2	TRBV7-2	13	.	TGTGCCAGCAGCTTGGTCTTCACCGGGGAGCTGTTTTTT	CASSLVFTGELFF
many	TRBJ1-2	TRBV7-8	14	.	TGTGCCAGCAGCTTAGCTCGCGGGTACTATGGCTACACCTTC	CASSLARGYYGYTF
few	TRBJ1-2	TRBV10-1	15	.	TGCGCCAGCAGGAACCCGACAGAAATTGAGGAAGGCTACACCTTC	CASRNPTEIEEGYTF
many	TRBJ2-3	TRBV6-2/TRBV6-3	13	.	TGTGCCAGCAGCCACCGACTAACAGATACGCAGTATTTT	CASSHRLTDTQYF
few	TRBJ2-2	TRBV20-1	13	.	TGCAGTGCTAGGGGGCCCCACACCGGGGAGCTGTTTTTT	CSARGPHTGELFF
.	TRBJ1-1	TRBV28	12	.	TGTGCCAGCAGGGATAGTCCCTTTGAAGCTTTCTTT	CASRDSPFEAFF
many	TRBJ2-7	TRBV28	16	TRBD2	TGTGCCAGCAGTCCCCAGACTAGCGTTAAGGCCTACGAGCAGTACTTC	CASSPQTSVKAYEQYF
many	TRBJ2-7	TRBV20-1	14	.	TGCAGTGCTAGGAGCACCGCAAGTTACTACGAGCAGTACTTC	CSARSTASYYEQYF
.	TRBJ1-6	TRBV28	13	.	TGTGCCAGCAGTCAGCCTCGTCCTTCACCCCTCCACTTT	CASSQPRPSPLHF
.	TRBJ2-3	TRBV12-3/TRBV12-4	15	TRBD1	TGTGCCAGCAGTTTAGGACAGGGAGGCACAGATACGCAGTATTTT	CASSLGQGGTDTQYF